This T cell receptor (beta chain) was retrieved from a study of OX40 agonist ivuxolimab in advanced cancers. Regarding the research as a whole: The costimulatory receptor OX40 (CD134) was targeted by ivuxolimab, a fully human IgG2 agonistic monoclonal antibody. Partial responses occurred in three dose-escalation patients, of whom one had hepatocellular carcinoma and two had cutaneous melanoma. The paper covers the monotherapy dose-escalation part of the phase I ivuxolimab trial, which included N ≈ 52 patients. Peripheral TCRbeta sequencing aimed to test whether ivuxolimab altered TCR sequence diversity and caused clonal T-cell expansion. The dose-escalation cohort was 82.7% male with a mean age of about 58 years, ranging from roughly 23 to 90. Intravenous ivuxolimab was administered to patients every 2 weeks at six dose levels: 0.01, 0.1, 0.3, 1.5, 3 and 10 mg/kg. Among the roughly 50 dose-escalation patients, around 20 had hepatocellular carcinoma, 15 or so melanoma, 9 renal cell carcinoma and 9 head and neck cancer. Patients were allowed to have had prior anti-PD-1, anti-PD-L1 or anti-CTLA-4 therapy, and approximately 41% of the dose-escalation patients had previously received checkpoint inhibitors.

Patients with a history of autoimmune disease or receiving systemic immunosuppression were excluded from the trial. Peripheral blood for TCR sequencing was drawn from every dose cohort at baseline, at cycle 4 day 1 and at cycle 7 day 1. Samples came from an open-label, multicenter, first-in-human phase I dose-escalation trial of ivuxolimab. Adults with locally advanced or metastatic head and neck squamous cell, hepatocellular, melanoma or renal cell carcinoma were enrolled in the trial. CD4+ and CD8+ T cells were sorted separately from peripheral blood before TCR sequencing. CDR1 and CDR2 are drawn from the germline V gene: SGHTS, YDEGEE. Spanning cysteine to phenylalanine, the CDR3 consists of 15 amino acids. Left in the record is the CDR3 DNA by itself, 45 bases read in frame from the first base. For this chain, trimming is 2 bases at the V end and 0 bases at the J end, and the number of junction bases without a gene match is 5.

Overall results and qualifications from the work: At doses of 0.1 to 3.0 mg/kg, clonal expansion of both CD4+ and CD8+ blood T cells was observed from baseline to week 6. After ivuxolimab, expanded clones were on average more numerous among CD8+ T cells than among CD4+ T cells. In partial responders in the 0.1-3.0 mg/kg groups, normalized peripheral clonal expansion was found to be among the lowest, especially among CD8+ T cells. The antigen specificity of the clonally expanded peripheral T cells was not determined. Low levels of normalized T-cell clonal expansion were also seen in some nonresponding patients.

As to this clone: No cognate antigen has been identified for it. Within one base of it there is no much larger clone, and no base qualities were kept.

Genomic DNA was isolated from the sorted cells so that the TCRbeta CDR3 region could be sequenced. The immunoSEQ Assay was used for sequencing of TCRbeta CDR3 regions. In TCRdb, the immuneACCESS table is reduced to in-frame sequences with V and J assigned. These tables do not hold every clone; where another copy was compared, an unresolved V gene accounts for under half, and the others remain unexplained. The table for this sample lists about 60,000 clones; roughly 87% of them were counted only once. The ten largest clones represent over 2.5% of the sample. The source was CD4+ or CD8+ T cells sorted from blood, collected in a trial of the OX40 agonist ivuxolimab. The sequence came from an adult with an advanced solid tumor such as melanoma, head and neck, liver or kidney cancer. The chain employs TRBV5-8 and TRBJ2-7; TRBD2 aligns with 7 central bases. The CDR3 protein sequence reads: CASSFQRDPSYEQYF. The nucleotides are TGTGCCAGCAGCTTCCAGCGGGACCCCTCCTACGAGCAGTACTTC. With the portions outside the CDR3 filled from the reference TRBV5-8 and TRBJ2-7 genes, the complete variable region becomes EAGVTQSPTHLIKTRGQQATLRCSPISGHTSVYWYQQALGLGLQFLLWYDEGEERNRGNFPPRFSGRQFPNYSSELNVNALELEDSALYLCASSFQRDPSYEQYFGPGTRLTVT.